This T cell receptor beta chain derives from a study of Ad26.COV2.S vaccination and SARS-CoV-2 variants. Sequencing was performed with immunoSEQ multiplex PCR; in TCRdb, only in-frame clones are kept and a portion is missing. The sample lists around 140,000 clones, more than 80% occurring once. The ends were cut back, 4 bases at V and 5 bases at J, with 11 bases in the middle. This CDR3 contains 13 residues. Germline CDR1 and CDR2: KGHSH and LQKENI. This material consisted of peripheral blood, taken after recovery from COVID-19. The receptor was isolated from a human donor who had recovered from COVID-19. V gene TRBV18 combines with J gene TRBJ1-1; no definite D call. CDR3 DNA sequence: TGTGCCAGCTCACGCCCCGGGTTTACTGAAGCTTTCTTT. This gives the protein CASSRPGFTEAFF. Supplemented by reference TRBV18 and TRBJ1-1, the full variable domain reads NAGVMQNPRHLVRRRGQEARLRCSPMKGHSHVYWYRQLPEEGLKFMVYLQKENIIDESGMPKERFSAEFPKEGPSILRIQQVVRGDSAAYFCASSRPGFTEAFFGQGTRLTVV.